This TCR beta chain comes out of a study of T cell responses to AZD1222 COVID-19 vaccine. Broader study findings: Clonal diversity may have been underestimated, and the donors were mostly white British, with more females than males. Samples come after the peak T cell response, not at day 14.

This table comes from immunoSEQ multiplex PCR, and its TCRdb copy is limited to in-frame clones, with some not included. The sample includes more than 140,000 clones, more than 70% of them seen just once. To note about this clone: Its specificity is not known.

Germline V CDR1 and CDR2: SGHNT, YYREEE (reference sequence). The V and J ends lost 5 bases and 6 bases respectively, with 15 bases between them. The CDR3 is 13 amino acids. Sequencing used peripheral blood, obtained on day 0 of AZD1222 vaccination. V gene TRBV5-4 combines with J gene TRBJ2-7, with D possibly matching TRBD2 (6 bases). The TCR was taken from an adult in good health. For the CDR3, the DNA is TGTGCCAGCAGAGACGCTGGAGCGGGCGAGCAGTACTTC. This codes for CASRDAGAGEQYF.